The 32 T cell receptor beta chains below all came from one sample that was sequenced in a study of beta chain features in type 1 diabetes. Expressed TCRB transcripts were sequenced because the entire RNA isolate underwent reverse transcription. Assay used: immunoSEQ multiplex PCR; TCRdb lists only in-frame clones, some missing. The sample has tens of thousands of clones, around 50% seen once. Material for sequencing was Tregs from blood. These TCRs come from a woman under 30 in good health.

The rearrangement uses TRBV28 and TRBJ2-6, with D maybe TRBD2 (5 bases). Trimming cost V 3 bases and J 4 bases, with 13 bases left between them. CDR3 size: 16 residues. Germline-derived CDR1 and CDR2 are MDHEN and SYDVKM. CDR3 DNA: TGTGCCAGCAGTTTTTTGAGGGCGAACGGGGCCAACGTCCTGACTTTC. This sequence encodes CASSFLRANGANVLTF.

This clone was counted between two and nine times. CDR3: CASSYEQARVQYF. The CDR3 region has the DNA TGTGCCAGCAGTTACGAGCAGGCAAGAGTCCAGTACTTC. This chain links TRBV6-5 with TRBJ2-5; D gene ambiguous. V lost 2 bases to trimming and J lost 10 bases, with 14 bases between them. The CDR3 length is 13 residues. Germline loops: CDR1 MNHEY, CDR2 SVGAGI.

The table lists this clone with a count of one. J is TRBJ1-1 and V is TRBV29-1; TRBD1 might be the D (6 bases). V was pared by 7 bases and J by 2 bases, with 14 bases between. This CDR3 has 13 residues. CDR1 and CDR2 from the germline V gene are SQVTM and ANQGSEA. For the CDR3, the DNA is TGCAGCGGGTACAGGGCGCTTAACACTGAAGCTTTCTTT. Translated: CSGYRALNTEAFF.

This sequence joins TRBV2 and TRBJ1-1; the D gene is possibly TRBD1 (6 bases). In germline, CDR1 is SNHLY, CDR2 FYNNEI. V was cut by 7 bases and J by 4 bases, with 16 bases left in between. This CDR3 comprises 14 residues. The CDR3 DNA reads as TGTGCCAGCAACTACAGGGCAGAAGCCACTGAAGCTTTCTTT. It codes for CASNYRAEATEAFF.

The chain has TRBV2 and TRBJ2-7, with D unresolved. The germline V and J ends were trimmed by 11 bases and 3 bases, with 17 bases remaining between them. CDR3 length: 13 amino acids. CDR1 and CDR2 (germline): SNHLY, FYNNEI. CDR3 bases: TGTGCCCTAATAGTTGCATACCGCTACGAGCAGTACTTC. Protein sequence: CALIVAYRYEQYF.

The CDR3 loop reads CASTRDPGLAGSLAYEQYF. For the CDR3, the DNA is TGCGCCAGCACCAGAGATCCGGGACTAGCGGGATCTCTAGCCTACGAGCAGTACTTC. V is TRBV10-1 and J is TRBJ2-7, with 13 bases fitting TRBD2. V lost 7 bases, J lost 2 bases, and 17 bases stayed unmatched. The CDR3 extends over 19 amino acids. The V gene's germline CDR1 is WNHNN and CDR2 SYGVQD (reference sequence).

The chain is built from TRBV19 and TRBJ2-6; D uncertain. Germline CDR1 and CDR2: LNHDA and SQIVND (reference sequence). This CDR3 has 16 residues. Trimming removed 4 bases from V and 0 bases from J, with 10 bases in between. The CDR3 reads CASSRESFSGANVLTF. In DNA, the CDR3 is TGTGCCAGTAGTAGAGAGTCTTTCTCTGGGGCCAACGTCCTGACTTTC.

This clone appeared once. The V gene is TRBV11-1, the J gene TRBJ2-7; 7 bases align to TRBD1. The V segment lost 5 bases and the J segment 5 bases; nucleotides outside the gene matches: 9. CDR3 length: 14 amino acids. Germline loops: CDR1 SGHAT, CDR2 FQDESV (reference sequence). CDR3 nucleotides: TGTGCCAGCAGCCGTCCGGGACAGAGGCACGAGCAGTACTTC. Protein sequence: CASSRPGQRHEQYF. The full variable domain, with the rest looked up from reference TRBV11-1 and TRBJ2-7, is EAEVAQSPRYKITEKSQAVAFWCDPISGHATLYWYRQILGQGPELLVQFQDESVVDDSQLPKDRFSAERLKGVDSTLKIQPAELGDSAMYLCASSRPGQRHEQYFGPGTRLTVT.

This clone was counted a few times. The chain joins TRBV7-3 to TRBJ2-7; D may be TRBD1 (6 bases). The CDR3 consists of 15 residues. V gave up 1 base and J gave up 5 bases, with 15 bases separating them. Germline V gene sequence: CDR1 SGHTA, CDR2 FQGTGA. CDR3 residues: CASSLRQAALHEQYF. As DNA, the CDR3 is TGTGCCAGCAGCTTAAGACAGGCAGCTCTCCACGAGCAGTACTTC.

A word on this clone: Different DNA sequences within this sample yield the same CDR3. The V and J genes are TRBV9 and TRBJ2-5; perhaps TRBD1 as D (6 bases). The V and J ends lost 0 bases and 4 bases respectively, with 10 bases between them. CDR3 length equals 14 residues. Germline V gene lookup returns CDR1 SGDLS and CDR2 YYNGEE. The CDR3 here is CASSVGRGGETQYF. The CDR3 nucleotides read TGTGCCAGCAGCGTAGGCAGGGGTGGAGAGACCCAGTACTTC.

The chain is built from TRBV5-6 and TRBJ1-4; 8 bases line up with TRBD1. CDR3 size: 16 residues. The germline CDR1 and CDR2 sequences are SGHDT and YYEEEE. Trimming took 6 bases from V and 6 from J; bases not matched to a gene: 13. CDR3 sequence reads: CASTHGLDRAYEKLFF. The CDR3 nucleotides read TGTGCCAGCACTCACGGCTTGGACAGGGCGTATGAAAAACTGTTTTTT. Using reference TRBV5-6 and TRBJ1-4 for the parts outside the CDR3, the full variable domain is DAGVTQSPTHLIKTRGQQVTLRCSPKSGHDTVSWYQQALGQGPQFIFQYYEEEERQRGNFPDRFSGHQFPNYSSELNVNALLLGDSALYLCASTHGLDRAYEKLFFGSGTQLSVL.

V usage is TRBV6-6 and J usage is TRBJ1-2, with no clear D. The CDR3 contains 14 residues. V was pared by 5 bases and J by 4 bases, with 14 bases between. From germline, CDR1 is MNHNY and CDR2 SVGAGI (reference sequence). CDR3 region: CASSVDSTVYGYTF. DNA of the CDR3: TGTGCCAGCAGTGTGGACTCAACCGTCTATGGCTACACCTTC.

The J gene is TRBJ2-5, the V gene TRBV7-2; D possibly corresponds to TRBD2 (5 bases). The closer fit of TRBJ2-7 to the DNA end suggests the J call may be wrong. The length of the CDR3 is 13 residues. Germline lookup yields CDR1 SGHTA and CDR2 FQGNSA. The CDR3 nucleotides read TGTGCCAGCAGCCCGGACTCCGCCTACGAGCAGTACTTC. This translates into CASSPDSAYEQYF.

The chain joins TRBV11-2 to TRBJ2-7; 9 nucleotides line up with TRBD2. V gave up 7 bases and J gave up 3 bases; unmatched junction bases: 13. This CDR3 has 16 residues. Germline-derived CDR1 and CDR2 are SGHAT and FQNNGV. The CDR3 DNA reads TGTGCCAGCACCCTAAGGGCTAGCGGGGCCATCTACGAGCAGTACTTC. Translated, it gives CASTLRASGAIYEQYF.

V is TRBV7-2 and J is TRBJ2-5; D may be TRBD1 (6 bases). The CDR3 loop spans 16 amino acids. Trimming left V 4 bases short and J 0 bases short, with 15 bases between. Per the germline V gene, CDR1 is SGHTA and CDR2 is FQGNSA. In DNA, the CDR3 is TGTGCCAGCAGCTCCGGGACATTACAGTACCAAGAGACCCAGTACTTC. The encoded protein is CASSSGTLQYQETQYF.

CDR3 protein: CASHMPHSSGELFF. In nucleotides, the CDR3 is TGTGCCAGTCACATGCCTCACAGCTCCGGGGAGCTGTTTTTT. The genes are TRBV7-2 and TRBJ2-2; D is unclear. Germline CDR1 SGHTA, CDR2 FQGNSA. The CDR3 is made up of 14 amino acids. V lost 9 bases and J lost 6, with 17 bases in between.

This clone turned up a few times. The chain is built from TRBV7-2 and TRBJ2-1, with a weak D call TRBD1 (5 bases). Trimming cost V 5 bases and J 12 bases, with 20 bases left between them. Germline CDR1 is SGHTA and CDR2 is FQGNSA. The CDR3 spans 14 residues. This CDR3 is CASSAALETRAQFF. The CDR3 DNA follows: TGTGCCAGCAGCGCCGCCCTAGAGACCAGGGCGCAGTTCTTC.

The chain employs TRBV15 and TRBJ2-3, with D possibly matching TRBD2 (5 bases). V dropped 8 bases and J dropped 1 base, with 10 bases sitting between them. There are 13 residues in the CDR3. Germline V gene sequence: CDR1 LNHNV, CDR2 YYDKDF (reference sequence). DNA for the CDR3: TGTGCCACCCGCGGTAGCGGCACAGATACGCAGTATTTT. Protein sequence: CATRGSGTDTQYF.

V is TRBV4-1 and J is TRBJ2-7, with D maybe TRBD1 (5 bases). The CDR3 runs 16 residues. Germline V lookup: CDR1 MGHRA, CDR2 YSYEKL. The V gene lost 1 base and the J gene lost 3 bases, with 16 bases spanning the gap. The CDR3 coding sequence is TGCGCCAGCAGCCAAGCTCATCGGGCAGGGAACTACGAGCAGTACTTC. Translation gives CASSQAHRAGNYEQYF.

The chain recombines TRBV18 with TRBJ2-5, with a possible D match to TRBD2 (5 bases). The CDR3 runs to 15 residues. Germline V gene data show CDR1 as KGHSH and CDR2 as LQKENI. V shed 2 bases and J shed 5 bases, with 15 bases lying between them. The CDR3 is CASSPMGSRRETQYF. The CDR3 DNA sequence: TGTGCCAGCTCACCAATGGGGTCGAGGAGGGAGACCCAGTACTTC.

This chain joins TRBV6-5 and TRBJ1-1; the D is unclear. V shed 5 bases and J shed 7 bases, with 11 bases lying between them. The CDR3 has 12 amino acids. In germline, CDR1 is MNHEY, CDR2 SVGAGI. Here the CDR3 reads CASSPRGNEAFF. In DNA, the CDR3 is TGTGCCAGCAGTCCCCGAGGGAATGAAGCTTTCTTT.

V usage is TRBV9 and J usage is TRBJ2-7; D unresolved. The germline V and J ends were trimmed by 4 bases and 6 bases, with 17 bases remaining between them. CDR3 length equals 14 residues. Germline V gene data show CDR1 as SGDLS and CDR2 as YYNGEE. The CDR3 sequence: CASSPTTFLLEQYF. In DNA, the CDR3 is TGTGCCAGCAGCCCCACTACCTTCCTCCTCGAGCAGTACTTC. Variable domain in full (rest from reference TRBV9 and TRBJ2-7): DSGVTQTPKHLITATGQRVTLRCSPRSGDLSVYWYQQSLDQGLQFLIQYYNGEERAKGNILERFSAQQFPDLHSELNLSSLELGDSALYFCASSPTTFLLEQYFGPGTRLTVT.

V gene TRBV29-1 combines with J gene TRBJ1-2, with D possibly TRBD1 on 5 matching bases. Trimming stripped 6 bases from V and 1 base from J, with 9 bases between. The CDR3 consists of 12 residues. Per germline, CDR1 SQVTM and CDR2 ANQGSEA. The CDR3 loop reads CSVSDSNYGYTF. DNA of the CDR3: TGCAGCGTCTCTGACAGTAACTATGGCTACACCTTC.

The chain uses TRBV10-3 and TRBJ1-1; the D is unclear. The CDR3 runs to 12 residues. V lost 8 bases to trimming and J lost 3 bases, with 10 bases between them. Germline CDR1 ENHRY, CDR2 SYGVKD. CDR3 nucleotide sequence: TGTGCCATCGGGGTGAGGGACACTGAAGCTTTCTTT. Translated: CAIGVRDTEAFF.

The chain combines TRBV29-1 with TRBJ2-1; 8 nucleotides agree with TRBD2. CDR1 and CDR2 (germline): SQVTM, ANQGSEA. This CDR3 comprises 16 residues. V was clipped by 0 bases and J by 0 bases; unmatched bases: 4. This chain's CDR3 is CSVEDALAGSYNEQFF. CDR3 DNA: TGCAGCGTTGAAGATGCCCTAGCGGGCTCCTACAATGAGCAGTTCTTC.

The CDR3 here is CASSEGTVTSNQPQHF. Here the CDR3 DNA reads TGCGCCAGCAGCGAGGGGACAGTTACTAGCAATCAGCCCCAGCATTTT. The genes are TRBV5-1 and TRBJ1-5, with 7 bases aligning to TRBD1. This CDR3 is built from 16 residues. The V gene's germline CDR1 is SGHRS and CDR2 YFSETQ. J was trimmed by 0 bases and V by 4 bases; bases with no gene match: 7.

The CDR3 sequence: CAITGTGSNYGYTF. CDR3 coding DNA: TGTGCCATCACTGGGACAGGTTCTAACTATGGCTACACCTTC. V is TRBV10-3 and J is TRBJ1-2, with 8 positions matching TRBD1. J was trimmed by 0 bases and V by 7 bases; bases with no gene match: 4. The germline V gene encodes CDR1 ENHRY and CDR2 SYGVKD. There are 14 residues in the CDR3.

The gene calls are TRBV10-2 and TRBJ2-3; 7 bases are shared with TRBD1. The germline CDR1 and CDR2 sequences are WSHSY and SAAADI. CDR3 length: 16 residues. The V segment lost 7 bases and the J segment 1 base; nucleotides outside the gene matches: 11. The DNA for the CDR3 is TGCGCCAGCACCTTAGGACAGGCCATTCGCACAGATACGCAGTATTTT. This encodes CASTLGQAIRTDTQYF.

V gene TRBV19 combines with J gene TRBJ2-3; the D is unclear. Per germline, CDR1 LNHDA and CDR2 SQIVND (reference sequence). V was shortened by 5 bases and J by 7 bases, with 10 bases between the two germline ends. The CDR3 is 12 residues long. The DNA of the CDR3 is TGTGCCAGTAGTCTCAATCCTAATACGCAGTATTTT. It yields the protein CASSLNPNTQYF.

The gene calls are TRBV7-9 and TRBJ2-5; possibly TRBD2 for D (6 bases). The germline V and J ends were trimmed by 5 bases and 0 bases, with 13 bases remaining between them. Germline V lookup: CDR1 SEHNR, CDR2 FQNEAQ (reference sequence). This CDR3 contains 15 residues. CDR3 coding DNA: TGTGCCAGCAGCCCTGGGGACTGGGACCAAGAGACCCAGTACTTC. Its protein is CASSPGDWDQETQYF.

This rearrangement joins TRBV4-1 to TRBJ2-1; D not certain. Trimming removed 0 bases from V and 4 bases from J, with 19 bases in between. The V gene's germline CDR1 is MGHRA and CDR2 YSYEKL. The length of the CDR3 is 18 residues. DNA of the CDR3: TGCGCCAGCAGCCAAGATCCGGTGGCGGTCCTAATTTACAATGAGCAGTTCTTC. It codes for CASSQDPVAVLIYNEQFF.

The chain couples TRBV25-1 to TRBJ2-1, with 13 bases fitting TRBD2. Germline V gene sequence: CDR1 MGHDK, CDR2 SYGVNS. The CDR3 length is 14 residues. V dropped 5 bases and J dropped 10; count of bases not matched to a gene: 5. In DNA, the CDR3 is TGTGCCAGCAGTCTCCGGACTAGCGGGGGAGAGCAGTTCTTC. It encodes CASSLRTSGGEQFF.